This T cell receptor beta chain appears in the sequencing data of a study of monozygotic twins with inflammatory bowel disease. Template switching incorporated UMIs with a 6-nucleotide sample barcode. TCRdb reprocessed the 5' RACE reads and keeps a single row for each CDR3 protein, giving no DNA. In all, the sample yields 200,000 to 250,000 distinct CDR3 sequences. Looked up from germline, CDR1 is SGHDT and CDR2 is YYEEEE. CDR3 length equals 12 residues. The receptor comes from a human donor with ulcerative colitis or Crohn's disease, or a healthy co-twin of an affected twin (not recorded which). V is TRBV5-6 and J is TRBJ1-6. The sample consisted of blood. CDR3 protein: CASSFGNSPLHF.